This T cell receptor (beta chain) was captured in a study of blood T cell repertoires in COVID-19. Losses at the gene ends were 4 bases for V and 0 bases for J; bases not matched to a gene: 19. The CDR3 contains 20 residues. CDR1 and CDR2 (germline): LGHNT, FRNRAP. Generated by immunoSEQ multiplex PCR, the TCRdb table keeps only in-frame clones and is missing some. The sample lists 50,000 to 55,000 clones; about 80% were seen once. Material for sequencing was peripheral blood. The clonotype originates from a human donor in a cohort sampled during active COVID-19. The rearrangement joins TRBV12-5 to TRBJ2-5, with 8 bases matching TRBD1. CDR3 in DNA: TGTGCTAGTGGTTCCGAGGACAGGGCTCGATGGTGGGGTTACCAAGAGACCCAGTACTTC. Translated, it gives CASGSEDRARWWGYQETQYF.